The 11 T cell receptor beta chains below all came from one sample that was sequenced in a study of graft-versus-host responses after intestinal transplantation. TCRdb's copy holds only in-frame clones and misses some; the assay was immunoSEQ multiplex PCR. The top ten clones hold more than 15% of a sample with tens of thousands of clones, roughly nine tenths of them seen once. Tissue from the graft was processed to free its intraepithelial and lamina propria lymphocytes. The input for sequencing was ileum tissue, taken about 200 days after intestinal transplant. These receptors were taken from a human patient who received an intestinal transplant, so some T cells may come from the graft donor.

The V and J genes are TRBV27 and TRBJ1-1; D gene ambiguous. Germline lookup yields CDR1 MNHEY and CDR2 SMNVEV (reference sequence). With 5 bases removed from V and 3 bases from J, the gap between germline ends came to 16 bases. The CDR3 runs to 15 residues. The CDR3 protein is CASSPRRGIHTEAFF. The CDR3 region has the DNA TGTGCCAGCAGTCCCCGTAGAGGAATTCACACTGAAGCTTTCTTT.

This clone was observed a single time. The chain recombines TRBV7-9 with TRBJ2-5, with TRBD2 as a possible D gene (6 bases). The CDR3 is 11 amino acids. Germline CDR1 and CDR2: SEHNR and FQNEAQ (reference sequence). Trimming cost V 8 bases and J 5 bases, with 9 bases left between them. CDR3 nucleotides: TGTGCCAGCGAGGGGAGGGAGACCCAGTACTTC. Its translation is CASEGRETQYF. Using reference TRBV7-9 and TRBJ2-5 for the parts outside the CDR3, the full variable domain is DTGVSQNPRHKITKRGQNVTFRCDPISEHNRLYWYRQTLGQGPEFLTYFQNEAQLEKSRLLSDRFSAERPKGSFSTLEIQRTEQGDSAMYLCASEGRETQYFGPGTRLLVL.

V usage is TRBV2 and J usage is TRBJ1-1, with D unclear. Germline-derived CDR1 and CDR2 are SNHLY and FYNNEI. Trimming cost V 1 base and J 1 base, with 7 bases left between them. The CDR3 runs 14 residues. CDR3 DNA: TGTGCCAGCAGTGAAGTGGCAGGGAACACTGAAGCTTTCTTT. Translated, it gives CASSEVAGNTEAFF.

This sequence joins TRBV21-1 and TRBJ2-2; the tabulated D call, TRBD2, remains unverified against the DNA. TRBV21-1 counts as a pseudogene. CDR3 length equals 18 residues. The CDR3 is CAIQGASGGSAGAGELFF. In nucleotides, the CDR3 is TGTGCCATCCAAGGGGCTAGCGGGGGATCCGCGGGGGCCGGGGAGCTGTTTTTT.

CDR3 loop: CASSSPSTYQETQYF. CDR3 bases: TGTGCCAGCAGTTCACCTTCTACGTACCAAGAGACCCAGTACTTC. V usage is TRBV28 and J usage is TRBJ2-5; D gene unclear. The length of the CDR3 is 15 residues. Trimming removed 4 bases at V and 0 bases at J, with 12 bases between. Germline V gene sequence: CDR1 MDHEN, CDR2 SYDVKM.

The chain employs TRBV28 and TRBJ1-2; TRBD1 is a possible D gene (5 bases). Per the germline V gene, CDR1 is MDHEN and CDR2 is SYDVKM. V was trimmed by 2 bases and J by 1 base, leaving 17 bases between them. This CDR3 contains 17 residues. CDR3 in DNA: TGTGCCAGCAGTTTACGGGGACCGAAAGACCGTAACTATGGCTACACCTTC. Its translation: CASSLRGPKDRNYGYTF.

The V and J genes are TRBV15 and TRBJ2-7, with 9 bases identical to TRBD2. Losses at the gene ends were 0 bases for V and 2 bases for J; bases not matched to a gene: 2. Germline V gene sequence: CDR1 LNHNV, CDR2 YYDKDF (reference sequence). The CDR3 has 15 amino acids. The CDR3 DNA sequence: TGTGCCACCAGCAGAGAACGCGGGAGGGCCTACGAGCAGTACTTC. Protein: CATSRERGRAYEQYF.

V gene TRBV27 combines with J gene TRBJ2-1; D is undetermined. Germline CDR1 reads MNHEY; CDR2 reads SMNVEV (reference sequence). The CDR3 is made up of 12 amino acids. V lost 6 bases and J lost 2, with 5 bases in between. The CDR3, as DNA: TGTGCCAGCAGGGCCCCCTACAATGAGCAGTTCTTC. It is translated as CASRAPYNEQFF.

The chain employs TRBV28 and TRBJ1-4, with 10 bases lining up with TRBD1. V trimming: 1 base; J trimming: 6 bases; junction bases outside the gene matches: 11. The V gene's germline CDR1 is MDHEN and CDR2 SYDVKM. The CDR3 spans 18 residues. For the CDR3, the DNA is TGTGCCAGCAGTTTATTAGAGACAGGGGGCCTCGGGGATGAAAAACTGTTTTTT. Residues: CASSLLETGGLGDEKLFF.

The chain carries TRBV28 and TRBJ2-1; 13 bases are a match to TRBD2. The CDR3 extends over 15 amino acids. Unmatched junction bases numbered 13, after V lost 11 bases and J lost 9 bases. Per the germline V gene, CDR1 is MDHEN and CDR2 is SYDVKM. The CDR3 coding sequence is TGTGCCGCAGAGGGAGGGACTAGCGGGACCGGTGAGCAGTTCTTC. It translates to CAAEGGTSGTGEQFF. The complete variable domain, with remaining parts taken from reference TRBV28 and TRBJ2-1, reads DVKVTQSSRYLVKRTGEKVFLECVQDMDHENMFWYRQDPGLGLRLIYFSYDVKMKEKGDIPEGYSVSREKKERFSLILESASTNQTSMYLCAAEGGTSGTGEQFFGPGTRLTVL.

The V call is TRBV9, the J call TRBJ2-7, with 9 nucleotides matching TRBD1. CDR3 length equals 15 residues. Trimming took 0 bases from V and 2 from J; bases not matched to a gene: 3. CDR1 and CDR2 from the germline V gene are SGDLS and YYNGEE. The CDR3 bases are TGTGCCAGCAGCGTAGGAGGACAGGGGACCTACGAGCAGTACTTC. Translation: CASSVGGQGTYEQYF.